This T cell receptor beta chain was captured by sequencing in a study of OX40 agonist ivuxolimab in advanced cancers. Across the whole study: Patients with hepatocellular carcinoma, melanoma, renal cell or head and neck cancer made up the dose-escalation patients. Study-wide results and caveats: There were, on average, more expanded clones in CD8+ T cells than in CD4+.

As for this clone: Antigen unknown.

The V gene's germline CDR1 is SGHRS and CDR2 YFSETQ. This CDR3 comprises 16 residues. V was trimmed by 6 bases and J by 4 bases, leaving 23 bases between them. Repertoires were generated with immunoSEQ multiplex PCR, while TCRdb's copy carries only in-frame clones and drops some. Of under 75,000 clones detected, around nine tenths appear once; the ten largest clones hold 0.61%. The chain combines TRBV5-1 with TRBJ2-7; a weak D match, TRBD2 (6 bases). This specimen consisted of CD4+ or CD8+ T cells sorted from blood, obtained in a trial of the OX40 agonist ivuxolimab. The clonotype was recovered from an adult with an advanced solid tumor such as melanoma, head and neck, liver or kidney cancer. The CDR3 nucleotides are TGCGCCAGCAACCCGGCGAAGGACACGGGGGAGTACGAGCAGTACTTC. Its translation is CASNPAKDTGEYEQYF.